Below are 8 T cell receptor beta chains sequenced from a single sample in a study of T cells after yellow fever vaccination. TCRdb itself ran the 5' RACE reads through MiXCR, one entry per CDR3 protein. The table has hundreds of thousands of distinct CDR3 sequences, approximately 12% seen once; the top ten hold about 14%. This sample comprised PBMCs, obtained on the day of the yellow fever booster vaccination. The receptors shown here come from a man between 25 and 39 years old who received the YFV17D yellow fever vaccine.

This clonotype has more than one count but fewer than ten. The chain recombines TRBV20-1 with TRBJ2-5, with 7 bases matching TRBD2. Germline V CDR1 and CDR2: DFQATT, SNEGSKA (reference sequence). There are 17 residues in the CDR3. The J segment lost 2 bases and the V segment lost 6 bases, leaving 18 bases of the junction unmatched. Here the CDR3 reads CSAIVGESSGLQETQYF. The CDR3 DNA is TGCAGTGCAATAGTGGGAGAATCTAGCGGACTTCAAGAGACCCAGTACTTC.

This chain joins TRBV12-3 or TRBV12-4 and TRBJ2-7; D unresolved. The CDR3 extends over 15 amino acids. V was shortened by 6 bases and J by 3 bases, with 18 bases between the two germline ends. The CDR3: CASSLTTLRFYEQYF. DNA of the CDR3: TGTGCCAGCAGCCTGACAACGTTACGCTTCTACGAGCAGTACTTC.

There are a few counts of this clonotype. The chain's CDR3 is CSAAAGAGRDEQYF. CDR3 bases: TGCAGTGCGGCGGCCGGAGCGGGAAGAGACGAGCAGTACTTC. The V and J genes are TRBV20-1 and TRBJ2-7; 7 bases are a match to TRBD2. Germline V gene sequence: CDR1 DFQATT, CDR2 SNEGSKA (reference sequence). V trimming: 6 bases; J trimming: 5 bases; junction bases outside the gene matches: 13. The CDR3 covers 14 residues.

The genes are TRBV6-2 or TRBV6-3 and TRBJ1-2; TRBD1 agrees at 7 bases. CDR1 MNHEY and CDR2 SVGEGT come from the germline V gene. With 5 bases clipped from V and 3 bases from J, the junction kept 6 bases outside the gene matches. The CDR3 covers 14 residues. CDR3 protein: CASSARTGDYGYTF. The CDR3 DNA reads TGTGCCAGCAGTGCCCGGACAGGAGACTATGGCTACACCTTC.

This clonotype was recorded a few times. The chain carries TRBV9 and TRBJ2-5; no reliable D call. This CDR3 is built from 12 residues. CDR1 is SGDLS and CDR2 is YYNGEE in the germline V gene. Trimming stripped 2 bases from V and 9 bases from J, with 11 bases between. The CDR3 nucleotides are TGTGCCAGCAGCGTTGGAAGTTCGGCCCAGTACTTC. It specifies CASSVGSSAQYF.

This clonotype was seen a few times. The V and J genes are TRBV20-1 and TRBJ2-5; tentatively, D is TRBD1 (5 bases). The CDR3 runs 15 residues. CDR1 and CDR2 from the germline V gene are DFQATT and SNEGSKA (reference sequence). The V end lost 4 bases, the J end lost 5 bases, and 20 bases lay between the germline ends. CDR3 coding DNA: TGCAGTGCTATACAGGCGGCAAGCGTAGTGGAGACCCAGTACTTC. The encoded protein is CSAIQAASVVETQYF.

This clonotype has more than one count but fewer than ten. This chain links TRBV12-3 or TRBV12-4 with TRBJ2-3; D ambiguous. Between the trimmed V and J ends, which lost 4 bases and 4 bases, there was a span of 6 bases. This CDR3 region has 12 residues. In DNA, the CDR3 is TGTGCCAGCAGTTCCAGGTCAGATACGCAGTATTTT. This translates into CASSSRSDTQYF.

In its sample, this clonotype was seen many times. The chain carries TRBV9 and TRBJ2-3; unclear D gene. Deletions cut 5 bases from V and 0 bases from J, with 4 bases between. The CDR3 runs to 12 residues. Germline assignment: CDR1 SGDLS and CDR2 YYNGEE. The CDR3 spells CASSKSTDTQYF. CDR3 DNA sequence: TGTGCCAGCAGTAAAAGCACAGATACGCAGTATTTT.